This T cell receptor (beta chain) was sequenced for a study of beta chain features in type 1 diabetes. Study at large: No patient-donor differences in age, gender, total cells or subset yield.

There are 14 residues in the CDR3. CDR1 is MDHEN, CDR2 SYDVKM, per germline. V trimming: 6 bases; J trimming: 4 bases; junction bases outside the gene matches: 6. Study-level points and caveats: All four CD4+ subsets of Type 1 diabetes patients contained TCRB CDR3s that were moderately but significantly shorter. Type 1 diabetes patients had fewer VDJ junction insertions and more deletions. Researchers could not determine here whether HLA type influences TCRB rearrangement.

Reverse transcribing all isolated RNA meant expressed TCRB transcripts were sequenced. Data came from immunoSEQ multiplex PCR; TCRdb stores just in-frame clones and leaves some out. The table lists roughly 140,000 clones, about 7.1% of them singletons. This clone has just a few counts. Its antigen is not identified. The chain couples TRBV28 to TRBJ1-5; 7 bases are shared with TRBD1. The sequence came from a woman younger than 45 in good health. The sequenced material came from central memory CD4+ T cells from blood. The CDR3 is CASRGTDSNQPQHF. DNA of the CDR3: TGTGCCAGCAGAGGGACAGATTCGAATCAGCCCCAGCATTTT.